Each of the 28 T cell receptor beta chains below was sequenced from the same sample in a study of blood T cells in healthy people across ages (dated by TCRdb to between 2015 and 2016). Receptors were amplified or captured by 5' RACE. The sequencer was an Illumina HiSeq 2500. The second PCR ran for roughly 7 to 12 cycles and used a J-beta primer mix along with a sample-barcoded 5' primer. TCRdb's own reprocessing of the public reads used fastp at Q25 and MiXCR and kept productive beta chains. Each entry merges the rows of one CDR3 protein and shows their most common DNA and genes. Recorded for this sample are approximately 600,000 distinct CDR3 sequences; about 54% of them occurred a single time. The ten largest clones represent over 30% of the sample. Sequenced material: blood. The receptors were sampled from a man aged 55 to 70 in good health.

In DNA form, the CDR3 reads TGCGCCAGCAGCCAAGTCTGGGCGGGGGACTACAATGAGCAGTTCTTC. Translation: CASSQVWAGDYNEQFF. The V gene is TRBV4-1, the J gene TRBJ2-1; 7 bases line up with TRBD2. Germline CDR1 MGHRA, CDR2 YSYEKL. The CDR3 loop spans 16 amino acids. Germline trimming cut 1 base from V and 3 bases from J; bases unmatched to any gene: 6.

The rearrangement joins TRBV28 to TRBJ2-2; the D is unclear. In germline, CDR1 is MDHEN, CDR2 SYDVKM. The CDR3 consists of 13 residues. V was clipped by 6 bases and J by 7 bases, with 12 bases between them. CDR3 amino acids: CASSLTSIGELFF. The CDR3, as DNA: TGTGCCAGCAGCCTAACATCTATCGGGGAGCTGTTTTTT.

This rearrangement joins TRBV7-2 to TRBJ1-1, with 7 bases lining up with TRBD1. This CDR3 region has 15 residues. Germline V gene sequence: CDR1 SGHTA, CDR2 FQGNSA. V gave up 5 bases and J gave up 0 bases; unmatched junction bases: 6. The CDR3 protein is CASSRLGGMNTEAFF. DNA of the CDR3: TGTGCCAGCAGCCGCCTAGGGGGCATGAACACTGAAGCTTTCTTT. The full variable domain, its missing parts supplied by reference TRBV7-2 and TRBJ1-1, is GAGVSQSPSNKVTEKGKDVELRCDPISGHTALYWYRQSLGQGLEFLIYFQGNSAPDKSGLPSDRFSAERTGGSVSTLTIQRTQQEDSAVYLCASSRLGGMNTEAFFGQGTRLTVV.

This clonotype was seen ten or more times. The chain uses TRBV12-3 or TRBV12-4 and TRBJ2-3; weak D call: TRBD1 (5 bases). The CDR3 loop spans 11 amino acids. The V and J ends lost 6 bases and 6 bases respectively, with 7 bases between them. The CDR3 sequence is CASRGADTQYF. The CDR3, as DNA: TGTGCCAGCAGAGGGGCCGATACGCAGTATTTT.

The gene calls are TRBV6-6 and TRBJ1-2, with D hard to call. The V and J ends lost 2 bases and 3 bases respectively, with 7 bases between them. Germline V lookup: CDR1 MNHNY, CDR2 SVGAGI (reference sequence). The CDR3 spans 13 residues. The CDR3 sequence: CASSYETDYGYTF. The CDR3 DNA is TGTGCCAGCAGTTACGAAACAGACTATGGCTACACCTTC.

V is TRBV6-1 and J is TRBJ2-3; 8 nucleotides line up with TRBD2. Germline lookup yields CDR1 MNHNS and CDR2 SASEGT. V lost 10 bases, J lost 0 bases, and 15 bases stayed unmatched. This CDR3 region has 17 residues. The CDR3 spells CATPLSRGGTSTDTQYF. In DNA, the CDR3 is TGTGCCACCCCACTCTCACGGGGGGGCACTAGCACAGATACGCAGTATTTT.

This clonotype showed up just once. The chain carries TRBV10-3 and TRBJ1-6; 9 bases align to TRBD1. The CDR3 is made up of 15 amino acids. Germline CDR1 and CDR2: ENHRY and SYGVKD. After removal of 4 bases from V and 9 bases from J, the junction contained 7 bases not matched to a gene. The CDR3, as DNA: TGTGCCATCAGTGGGGGACAGGGTGTAGGTTCACCCCTCCACTTT. It encodes CAISGGQGVGSPLHF.

This clonotype occurred a few times. This chain connects TRBV5-1 to TRBJ2-1; D is possibly TRBD1 (7 bases). The CDR3 is made up of 14 amino acids. CDR1 is SGHRS and CDR2 is YFSETQ in the germline V gene. V lost 4 bases to trimming and J lost 5 bases, with 13 bases between them. CDR3 nucleotides: TGCGCCAGCAGCGCGGGGACAGCTAACAATGAGCAGTTCTTC. Its protein is CASSAGTANNEQFF.

The rearrangement joins TRBV6-6 to TRBJ2-1; maybe TRBD1 (5 bases). The CDR3 loop spans 14 amino acids. The germline V and J ends were trimmed by 2 bases and 8 bases, with 13 bases remaining between them. CDR1 is MNHNY, CDR2 SVGAGI, per germline (reference sequence). The CDR3 spells CASSYGAAIDEQFF. The DNA of the CDR3 is TGTGCCAGCAGTTACGGGGCTGCAATAGATGAGCAGTTCTTC.

The chain couples TRBV5-1 to TRBJ2-7; a possible D gene is TRBD1 (6 bases). The CDR3 is made up of 14 amino acids. Germline loops: CDR1 SGHRS, CDR2 YFSETQ. V shed 1 base and J shed 3 bases, with 11 bases lying between them. The CDR3 region has the DNA TGCGCCAGCAGCTTGACAGGGTGGAACTACGAGCAGTACTTC. It encodes CASSLTGWNYEQYF. Using reference TRBV5-1 and TRBJ2-7 for the parts outside the CDR3, the full variable domain is KAGVTQTPRYLIKTRGQQVTLSCSPISGHRSVSWYQQTPGQGLQFLFEYFSETQRNKGNFPGRFSGRQFSNSRSEMNVSTLELGDSALYLCASSLTGWNYEQYFGPGTRLTVT.

The chain joins TRBV5-1 to TRBJ1-2; D gene unclear. The CDR3 loop spans 13 amino acids. V lost 0 bases to trimming and J lost 8 bases, with 11 bases between them. The germline V gene encodes CDR1 SGHRS and CDR2 YFSETQ. This chain's CDR3 is CASSLVAEGGYTF. CDR3 DNA: TGCGCCAGCAGCTTGGTGGCGGAGGGAGGCTACACCTTC. The full variable domain, in which reference TRBV5-1 and TRBJ1-2 provide the parts outside the CDR3, is KAGVTQTPRYLIKTRGQQVTLSCSPISGHRSVSWYQQTPGQGLQFLFEYFSETQRNKGNFPGRFSGRQFSNSRSEMNVSTLELGDSALYLCASSLVAEGGYTFGSGTRLTVV.

This clonotype was observed a handful of times. This chain uses TRBV18 with TRBJ1-5, with a tentative D call TRBD1 (6 bases). Germline V CDR1 and CDR2: KGHSH, LQKENI. V was clipped by 5 bases and J by 0 bases, with 8 bases between them. This CDR3 is 14 amino acids long. The CDR3 nucleotides read TGTGCCAGCTCAGGGGGCTATAGCAATCAGCCCCAGCATTTT. Its translation: CASSGGYSNQPQHF.

CDR3 region: CASSVMGGIYNEQFF. In DNA, the CDR3 is TGTGCCAGCAGCGTGATGGGGGGGATTTACAATGAGCAGTTCTTC. The genes are TRBV9 and TRBJ2-1, with 7 bases matching TRBD2. This CDR3 has 15 amino acids. V was pared by 2 bases and J by 4 bases, with 6 bases of the junction left unmatched. Germline V gives CDR1 SGDLS, CDR2 YYNGEE.

The chain employs TRBV10-2 and TRBJ2-1; 8 nucleotides match TRBD2. Unmatched junction bases numbered 9, after V lost 6 bases and J lost 5 bases. The CDR3 runs to 15 residues. Germline V gene sequence: CDR1 WSHSY, CDR2 SAAADI. The CDR3 region is CASRVWRGANNEQFF. The CDR3 DNA follows: TGCGCCAGCAGGGTCTGGCGGGGGGCGAACAATGAGCAGTTCTTC.

This clonotype has a handful of counts. This chain uses TRBV6-2 or TRBV6-3 with TRBJ2-6; D remains ambiguous. Germline lookup yields CDR1 MNHEY and CDR2 SVGEGT. The CDR3 spans 15 residues. Trimming shortened V by 7 bases and J by 0 bases, and 10 bases separated the two germline ends. The CDR3 reads CASNPLVSGANVLTF. DNA of the CDR3: TGTGCCAGCAACCCCCTGGTCTCTGGGGCCAACGTCCTGACTTTC.

This clonotype has more than one count but fewer than ten. CDR3 region: CASSVEPGTIQYF. The CDR3 region has the DNA TGTGCCAGCAGCGTAGAGCCGGGGACCATTCAGTACTTC. J is TRBJ2-4 and V is TRBV9; either TRBD1 or TRBD2 may fit D (5 bases each). This CDR3 spans 13 amino acids. Germline values: CDR1 SGDLS, CDR2 YYNGEE. V lost 0 bases and J lost 9, with 10 bases in between.

The chain recombines TRBV3-1 with TRBJ1-2; 7 positions match TRBD1. J gave up 8 bases and V 0 bases, and 6 bases lay outside the gene matches. This CDR3 is built from 14 residues. The germline V gene has CDR1 LGHDT and CDR2 YNNKEL (reference sequence). The CDR3 nucleotides are TGTGCCAGCAGCCAAGAAGACAGGGAGGGGGGCTACACCTTC. Translating it yields CASSQEDREGGYTF.

The chain links TRBV7-9 to TRBJ1-6, with unresolved D. V was shortened by 5 bases and J by 10 bases, with 12 bases between the two germline ends. The CDR3 totals 13 residues. The germline CDR1 and CDR2 sequences are SEHNR and FQNEAQ (reference sequence). The CDR3 DNA sequence: TGTGCCAGCAGCGCGCAGGATGGATCACCCCTCCACTTT. Protein sequence: CASSAQDGSPLHF.

CDR3 amino acids: CASSRDYRYEQYF. CDR3 bases: TGTGCCAGCAGCCGGGACTACCGATATGAGCAGTACTTC. The V gene is TRBV3-1, the J gene TRBJ2-5; 7 bases align to TRBD2. Trimming cost V 4 bases and J 11 bases; bases outside gene matches: 10. The CDR3 runs 13 residues. Germline CDR1 LGHDT, CDR2 YNNKEL (reference sequence).

This chain uses TRBV7-9 with TRBJ2-2; no clear D. Germline V CDR1 and CDR2: SEHNR, FQNEAQ (reference sequence). CDR3 size: 15 residues. Between the trimmed V and J ends, which lost 1 base and 4 bases, there was a span of 10 bases. The CDR3 here is CASSLGVGRTGELFF. In nucleotides, the CDR3 is TGTGCCAGCAGCTTAGGAGTAGGTCGCACCGGGGAGCTGTTTTTT.

In its sample, this clonotype was seen once. This chain links TRBV11-2 with TRBJ2-5; TRBD2 matches at 12 bases. The CDR3 is 19 residues long. Germline V gives CDR1 SGHAT, CDR2 FQNNGV. V shed 2 bases, J shed 7 bases, and the junction held 17 bases outside the gene matches. The CDR3 here is CASSLNGLAGGRWGGTQYF. DNA for the CDR3: TGTGCCAGCAGCTTAAACGGGCTAGCGGGGGGGCGGTGGGGAGGGACCCAGTACTTC.

The genes are TRBV28 and TRBJ2-5, with D possibly called TRBD1 or TRBD2 (5 bases each). The CDR3 is made up of 13 amino acids. The V and J ends lost 5 bases and 1 base respectively, with 8 bases between them. Germline values: CDR1 MDHEN, CDR2 SYDVKM. In DNA form, the CDR3 reads TGTGCCAGCAGTGTGGGGGTCCAAGAGACCCAGTACTTC. Its protein is CASSVGVQETQYF.

This sequence joins TRBV5-4 and TRBJ2-7, with 8 bases matching TRBD2. V dropped 0 bases and J dropped 2; count of bases not matched to a gene: 7. The CDR3 loop spans 16 amino acids. Germline V gene lookup returns CDR1 SGHNT and CDR2 YYREEE (reference sequence). The CDR3 is CASSLDSGGTTYEQYF. CDR3 sequence (DNA): TGTGCCAGCAGCTTGGATTCGGGAGGGACCACCTACGAGCAGTACTTC. Full variable domain (outside the CDR3, taken from reference TRBV5-4 and TRBJ2-7): ETGVTQSPTHLIKTRGQQVTLRCSSQSGHNTVSWYQQALGQGPQFIFQYYREEENGRGNFPPRFSGLQFPNYSSELNVNALELDDSALYLCASSLDSGGTTYEQYFGPGTRLTVT.

This clonotype was seen more than once but under ten times. The J gene is TRBJ2-5, the V gene TRBV11-2; tentatively, D is TRBD2 (5 bases). The CDR3 is made up of 16 amino acids. V lost 2 bases, J lost 2 bases, and 15 bases lay in between. Germline CDR1 reads SGHAT; CDR2 reads FQNNGV. CDR3 residues: CASSLSIFRTQETQYF. CDR3 coding DNA: TGTGCCAGCAGCTTATCCATCTTCAGGACTCAAGAGACCCAGTACTTC. The full variable domain, in which reference TRBV11-2 and TRBJ2-5 provide the parts outside the CDR3, is EAGVAQSPRYKIIEKRQSVAFWCNPISGHATLYWYQQILGQGPKLLIQFQNNGVVDDSQLPKDRFSAERLKGVDSTLKIQPAKLEDSAVYLCASSLSIFRTQETQYFGPGTRLLVL.

The J gene is TRBJ2-5, the V gene TRBV11-2; TRBD2 might be the D (5 bases). Deletions cut 3 bases from V and 7 bases from J, with 18 bases between. Germline loops: CDR1 SGHAT, CDR2 FQNNGV. This CDR3 has 15 amino acids. This CDR3 reads CASSFNFAGTGTQYF. The CDR3, as DNA: TGTGCCAGCAGCTTTAATTTCGCGGGCACGGGGACCCAGTACTTC.

Here the CDR3 DNA reads TGTGCCATCAGCCCGACAGGGGGGTACGGGGCCCAGCATTTT. Residues: CAISPTGGYGAQHF. The V call is TRBV10-3, the J call TRBJ1-5; 9 nucleotides agree with TRBD1. Germline V gene data show CDR1 as ENHRY and CDR2 as SYGVKD. V shed 6 bases, J shed 11 bases, and the junction held 11 bases outside the gene matches. The CDR3 contains 14 residues.

The V and J genes are TRBV4-2 and TRBJ1-4; a possible D gene is TRBD1 (5 bases). CDR1 is LGHNA, CDR2 YNFKEQ, per germline. The V end was cut by 1 base, the J end by 16 bases, with 19 bases between. The CDR3 runs 14 residues. The CDR3 nucleotides read TGTGCCAGCAGCCAAGCTGGTGGGCGGGACGAGGGGTTTTTT. Protein sequence: CASSQAGGRDEGFF.

The V and J genes are TRBV14 and TRBJ1-2; D not certain. CDR3 length equals 13 residues. The V end was cut by 1 base, the J end by 3 bases, with 6 bases between. Germline values: CDR1 SGHDN, CDR2 FVKESK. Here the CDR3 DNA reads TGTGCCAGCAGCCAAGGAATTGACTATGGCTACACCTTC. Its protein is CASSQGIDYGYTF.